This is a list of T cell receptor beta chains from one sample in a study of technical replicates of blood from several donors. TCRdb keeps only in-frame clones here, not all; method: immunoSEQ multiplex PCR. Of about 100,000 clones in the sample, 85% to 95% were seen once. Sequencing was done on a sample of T cells isolated from PBMCs. These receptors all stem from a human donor in good health. The CDR3 runs from the conserved cysteine through the conserved F or W. A D gene is named only where the DNA matches it firmly. Size is omitted from some rows. Given values are once, few, many or a class for expanded clones.

j_call	v_call	clone_size	d_call	cdr3_aa	cdr3_nt
TRBJ1-1	TRBV10-3	.	.	CAAKSSQGTEAFF	TGTGCCGCTAAGAGCTCTCAGGGCACTGAAGCTTTCTTT
TRBJ2-7	TRBV6-1	.	TRBD2	CASSQRGPYEQYF	TGTGCCAGCTCCCAGCGGGGACCCTACGAGCAGTACTTC
TRBJ2-4	TRBV6-5	.	.	CASSYSYAKNIQYF	TGTGCCAGCAGTTACTCATATGCCAAAAACATTCAGTACTTC
TRBJ2-3	TRBV30	.	TRBD2	CAWLGLAGGPGSTDTQYF	TGTGCCTGGCTGGGACTAGCGGGAGGGCCAGGAAGCACAGATACGCAGTATTTT
TRBJ2-5	TRBV10-1	once	.	CASSESSEDSETQYF	TGCGCCAGCAGTGAGTCATCAGAGGACTCTGAGACCCAGTACTTC
TRBJ2-3	TRBV27	.	TRBD2	CASSLALAGPDTQYF	TGTGCCAGCAGTTTAGCCCTAGCGGGACCAGATACGCAGTATTTT
TRBJ1-5	TRBV2	.	.	CASMLRGSNQPQHF	TGTGCCAGCATGCTCAGGGGAAGCAATCAGCCCCAGCATTTT
TRBJ2-7	TRBV6-1	.	.	CASRDSGAYEQYF	TGTGCCAGCAGGGACTCGGGGGCCTACGAGCAGTACTTC
TRBJ2-3	TRBV5-4	.	.	CASSLAGSLADTQYF	TGTGCCAGCAGCTTGGCGGGAAGTTTAGCAGATACGCAGTATTTT
TRBJ1-5	TRBV2	.	.	CASSEALTTIIKRQPQHF	TGTGCCAGCAGTGAAGCGCTGACGACAATAATTAAGAGACAGCCCCAGCATTTT
TRBJ2-2	TRBV21-1	.	.	CASSTGTGSPKGELFF	TGTGCCAGCAGCACCGGGACAGGGTCACCTAAGGGGGAGCTGTTTTTT
TRBJ1-2	TRBV11-2	.	.	CASSQRGMNSVANYGYTF	TGTGCCAGCAGCCAAAGGGGAATGAACTCAGTAGCTAACTATGGCTACACCTTC
TRBJ2-1	TRBV5-1	.	TRBD2	CASSLVASGDSYNEQFF	TGCGCCAGCAGCTTGGTGGCTAGCGGGGACTCCTACAATGAGCAGTTCTTC
TRBJ2-3	TRBV7-2	.	.	CASSFRRNTDTQYF	TGTGCCAGCAGCTTTCGGCGGAACACAGATACGCAGTATTTT
TRBJ1-3	TRBV28	.	.	CASSTGNTIYF	TGTGCCAGCAGCACAGGAAACACCATATATTTT
TRBJ2-1	TRBV7-3	once	TRBD2	CASSLNIGSGAFSYNEQFF	TGTGCCAGCAGCTTAAATATAGGAAGCGGGGCTTTCTCCTACAATGAGCAGTTCTTC
TRBJ2-7	TRBV16	.	TRBD2	CASSQYGTKEQYF	TGTGCCAGCAGCCAATATGGGACTAAGGAGCAGTACTTC
TRBJ2-7	TRBV10-3	once	TRBD2	CAIQPLATSGVYEQYF	TGTGCCATCCAACCCCTGGCGACTAGCGGGGTCTACGAGCAGTACTTC
TRBJ2-7	TRBV19	.	TRBD1	CASSPWDREYEQYF	TGTGCCAGTAGTCCTTGGGACAGGGAGTACGAGCAGTACTTC
TRBJ2-7	TRBV27	.	TRBD2	CASSFGRGGRYEQYF	TGTGCCAGCAGTTTTGGCCGGGGGGGCCGGTACGAGCAGTACTTC
TRBJ2-3	TRBV7-3	.	.	CASSLLSFYITDTQYF	TGTGCCAGCAGCCTCCTTAGCTTTTATATCACAGATACGCAGTATTTT
TRBJ1-2	TRBV6-5	.	TRBD1	CASRQGAGGYTF	TGTGCCAGCCGGCAGGGGGCGGGTGGCTACACCTTC
TRBJ1-2	TRBV28	.	TRBD1	CASSFTGGDYGYTF	TGTGCCAGCAGCTTCACAGGGGGGGACTATGGCTACACCTTC
TRBJ2-5	TRBV5-8	once	.	CASSLFTGKTQYF	TGTGCCAGCAGCTTATTTACAGGGAAGACCCAGTACTTC
TRBJ1-1	TRBV28	.	.	CASSPPYQIMNTEAFF	TGTGCCAGCAGTCCTCCGTATCAGATTATGAACACTGAAGCTTTCTTT
TRBJ2-2	TRBV2	.	TRBD2	CASQLAEKNTGELFF	TGTGCCAGCCAACTAGCGGAAAAGAACACCGGGGAGCTGTTTTTT
TRBJ1-1	TRBV6-1	few	.	CASTLNTEAFF	TGTGCCAGCACCCTAAACACTGAAGCTTTCTTT
TRBJ2-1	TRBV6-5	.	TRBD2	CASSLTSGRFNEQFF	TGTGCCAGCAGTTTAACTAGCGGGAGGTTCAATGAGCAGTTCTTC
TRBJ1-2	TRBV6-1	once	.	CASSDTPTDSYGYTF	TGTGCCAGCAGTGACACCCCGACAGACTCCTATGGCTACACCTTC
TRBJ2-3	TRBV7-9	.	TRBD2	CASSSGLGDTQYF	TGTGCCAGCAGCTCCGGACTAGGGGATACGCAGTATTTT
TRBJ2-3	TRBV9	.	.	CASSVDVFPTDTQYF	TGTGCCAGCAGCGTAGATGTCTTTCCCACAGATACGCAGTATTTT
TRBJ1-5	TRBV28	.	.	CASSFNAGAQPQHF	TGTGCCAGCAGTTTCAACGCGGGGGCTCAGCCCCAGCATTTT
TRBJ2-1	TRBV28	.	TRBD2	CASGTSGGSSYNEQFF	TGTGCCAGCGGGACTAGCGGGGGGAGCTCCTACAATGAGCAGTTCTTC
TRBJ1-2	TRBV5-1	.	.	CASSFSRGDYGYTF	TGCGCCAGCAGCTTTAGCAGGGGTGACTATGGCTACACCTTC
TRBJ2-7	TRBV20-1	.	.	CSASQQYEQYF	TGCAGTGCTAGTCAACAATACGAGCAGTACTTC
TRBJ1-5	TRBV19	.	.	CASSISFNQPQHF	TGTGCCAGTAGTATCAGTTTCAATCAGCCCCAGCATTTT
TRBJ2-1	TRBV5-1	.	TRBD2	CASRLKSGVYNEQFF	TGCGCCAGCAGATTAAAAAGCGGGGTATACAATGAGCAGTTCTTC
TRBJ1-1	TRBV5-1	.	.	CASSLEEVDTEAFF	TGCGCCAGCAGCTTGGAAGAGGTGGACACTGAAGCTTTCTTT
TRBJ2-1	TRBV7-9	.	TRBD1	CASSPRQGDNEQFF	TGTGCCAGCAGCCCTAGACAGGGGGACAATGAGCAGTTCTTC
TRBJ2-6	TRBV28	.	TRBD2	CASSLLILAGEHGANVLTF	TGTGCCAGCAGTTTATTAATCCTAGCGGGAGAACATGGGGCCAACGTCCTGACTTTC
TRBJ1-3	TRBV5-6	.	.	CASSLVGGPRSGNTIYF	TGTGCCAGCAGCTTGGTGGGAGGGCCCCGCTCTGGAAACACCATATATTTT
TRBJ1-2	TRBV30	.	.	CAWSVGAYGYTF	TGTGCCTGGAGTGTAGGAGCCTATGGCTACACCTTC
TRBJ1-3	TRBV28	.	.	CASSPTAGNTIYF	TGTGCCAGCAGTCCGACAGCTGGAAACACCATATATTTT
TRBJ2-5	TRBV28	.	TRBD2	CASSFSGLAGETQYF	TGTGCCAGCAGTTTTTCGGGACTAGCGGGAGAGACCCAGTACTTC
TRBJ2-2	TRBV27	once	TRBD2	CASSGGEHTGELFF	TGTGCCAGCAGTGGGGGGGAACACACCGGGGAGCTGTTTTTT
TRBJ2-5	TRBV19	.	.	CASSWGPQETQYF	TGTGCCAGTAGTTGGGGCCCCCAAGAGACCCAGTACTTC
TRBJ2-5	TRBV7-7	.	TRBD2	CASKMYAGAQETQYF	TGTGCCAGCAAGATGTACGCGGGAGCTCAAGAGACCCAGTACTTC
TRBJ1-2	TRBV5-4	.	.	CASSLGSGSNYGYTF	TGTGCCAGCAGCTTAGGGTCAGGGTCTAACTATGGCTACACCTTC
TRBJ1-1	TRBV2	.	.	CASSSNAGATEAFF	TGTGCCAGCAGTTCAAACGCGGGGGCCACTGAAGCTTTCTTT
TRBJ2-1	TRBV29-1	.	TRBD2	CSASGRSYEQFF	TGCAGCGCTAGCGGGAGGAGCTATGAGCAGTTCTTC
TRBJ1-5	TRBV19	few	TRBD1	CASTTGGGQPQHF	TGTGCCAGTACGACAGGGGGCGGTCAGCCCCAGCATTTT
TRBJ2-7	TRBV29-1	once	TRBD2	CSVGTSGSQGEQYF	TGCAGCGTCGGGACTAGCGGGAGTCAGGGCGAGCAGTACTTC
TRBJ2-7	TRBV11-2	.	.	CASSSRDTYYEQYF	TGTGCCAGCAGCTCCCGGGACACGTACTACGAGCAGTACTTC
TRBJ2-1	TRBV14	.	TRBD1	CASSGYRGNEQFF	TGTGCCAGCAGCGGTTACAGGGGCAATGAGCAGTTCTTC
TRBJ2-7	TRBV27	.	TRBD2	CASSPGTSGRTEQYF	TGTGCCAGCAGTCCCGGGACTAGCGGGAGAACCGAGCAGTACTTC
TRBJ1-1	TRBV6-1	.	.	CASSGWGEGYTEAFF	TGTGCCAGCAGTGGTTGGGGGGAGGGTTACACTGAAGCTTTCTTT
TRBJ2-3	TRBV29-1	.	TRBD1	CSTTDDRETDTQYF	TGCAGCACAACAGATGACAGGGAAACAGATACGCAGTATTTT
TRBJ2-1	TRBV7-9	.	.	CASSLGGTSRSVGEFF	TGTGCCAGCAGCTTGGGGGGGACAAGTCGGAGCGTCGGTGAGTTCTTC
TRBJ1-2	TRBV19	.	TRBD1	CASSTTGVDYGYTF	TGTGCCAGTAGTACGACAGGGGTTGACTATGGCTACACCTTC
TRBJ2-7	TRBV13	.	TRBD2	CASSLSGGFYEQYF	TGTGCCAGCAGCTTGAGCGGGGGATTCTACGAGCAGTACTTC